What follows are 11 T cell receptor beta chains derived from one specimen sequenced in a study of T cell responses to AZD1222 COVID-19 vaccine. Method: immunoSEQ multiplex PCR; TCRdb's copy keeps in-frame clones and lacks some. The table lists fewer than 200,000 clones, just over 90% of them singletons. Source: peripheral blood, taken on day 0 of MenACWY control vaccination. These TCRs come from an adult in good health.

The gene calls are TRBV20-1 and TRBJ1-6, with D maybe TRBD1 (5 bases). The V gene's germline CDR1 is DFQATT and CDR2 SNEGSKA (reference sequence). The germline V and J ends were trimmed by 4 bases and 0 bases, with 22 bases remaining between them. The CDR3 totals 19 residues. CDR3 in DNA: TGCAGTGCTATTGAACAGGTCCCTCCCTCCCCCTCCTATAATTCACCCCTCCACTTT. Amino acid sequence: CSAIEQVPPSPSYNSPLHF.

This rearrangement joins TRBV4-3 to TRBJ1-2, with D unclear. V lost 0 bases and J lost 3, with 11 bases in between. Germline CDR1 reads LGHNA; CDR2 reads YSLEER. This CDR3 spans 15 amino acids. The CDR3 region is CASSQDRGGYYGYTF. The CDR3 nucleotides are TGCGCCAGCAGCCAAGATCGCGGTGGCTACTATGGCTACACCTTC.

The chain combines TRBV12-3 or TRBV12-4 with TRBJ1-5, with TRBD1 identical over 9 bases. The CDR3 covers 13 residues. V lost 7 bases, J lost 4 bases, and 2 bases stayed unmatched. The CDR3 loop reads CASTGTGNQPQHF. The DNA of the CDR3 is TGTGCCAGCACCGGGACAGGGAATCAGCCCCAGCATTTT.

The CDR3 sequence: CATKGTSGRLSTDTQYF. Written as DNA, the CDR3 is TGTGCCACTAAGGGGACTAGCGGGAGATTGAGCACAGATACGCAGTATTTT. The chain links TRBV19 to TRBJ2-3; 14 bases line up with TRBD2. With V trimmed by 10 bases and J by 0 bases, 9 bases remained unmatched. Germline CDR1 LNHDA, CDR2 SQIVND (reference sequence). The length of the CDR3 is 17 residues.

This chain connects TRBV28 to TRBJ2-7; TRBD1 matches 8 bases. After removal of 5 bases from V and 2 bases from J, the junction contained 8 bases not matched to a gene. Germline V gene lookup returns CDR1 MDHEN and CDR2 SYDVKM. The CDR3 covers 15 residues. The CDR3: CASSTFGQGPYEQYF. CDR3 nucleotides: TGTGCCAGCAGTACTTTCGGACAGGGCCCCTACGAGCAGTACTTC. The full variable domain, in which reference TRBV28 and TRBJ2-7 provide the parts outside the CDR3, is DVKVTQSSRYLVKRTGEKVFLECVQDMDHENMFWYRQDPGLGLRLIYFSYDVKMKEKGDIPEGYSVSREKKERFSLILESASTNQTSMYLCASSTFGQGPYEQYFGPGTRLTVT.

The chain joins TRBV30 to TRBJ1-3; no reliable D call. The CDR3 has 14 residues. Germline V gene lookup returns CDR1 GTSNPN and CDR2 SVGIG (reference sequence). V was shortened by 5 bases and J by 0 bases, with 11 bases between the two germline ends. The CDR3 protein is CAWGRGVSGNTIYF. CDR3 bases: TGTGCCTGGGGGCGGGGTGTCTCTGGAAACACCATATATTTT.

This chain joins TRBV3-1 (or the pseudogene TRBV3-2) and TRBJ2-5, with 7 bases matching TRBD2. Unmatched junction bases numbered 6, after V lost 0 bases and J lost 5 bases. This CDR3 spans 15 amino acids. Germline CDR1 and CDR2: LGHDT and YNNKEL (reference sequence). The CDR3 DNA reads as TGTGCCAGCAGCCAAGAAGGCGTCGGGAGGGAGACCCAGTACTTC. Residues: CASSQEGVGRETQYF.

The CDR3 DNA reads as TGTGCCTGGAGTCGGGCAGGGAGGGATCAGCCCCAGCATTTT. Its translation is CAWSRAGRDQPQHF. This chain connects TRBV30 to TRBJ1-5; D is perhaps TRBD1 (5 bases). Germline lookup yields CDR1 GTSNPN and CDR2 SVGIG (reference sequence). This CDR3 spans 14 amino acids. V lost 2 bases, J lost 5 bases, and 13 bases lay in between. The variable domain in full, with the rest retrieved from reference TRBV30 and TRBJ1-5, is SQTIHQWPATLVQPVGSPLSLECTVEGTSNPNLYWYRQAAGRGLQLLFYSVGIGQISSEVPQNLSASRPQDRQFILSSKKLLLSDSGFYLCAWSRAGRDQPQHFGDGTRLSIL.

The chain couples TRBV3-1 (or the pseudogene TRBV3-2) to TRBJ1-6; a possible D gene is TRBD1 (6 bases). CDR1 is LGHDT, CDR2 YNNKEL, per germline (reference sequence). V shed 4 bases and J shed 7 bases, with 17 bases lying between them. CDR3 length: 16 amino acids. Here the CDR3 DNA reads TGTGCCAGCAGCCCTCCTGCAGGGGTTTTGAATTCACCCCTCCACTTT. It specifies CASSPPAGVLNSPLHF.

This clone was recorded only once. The chain employs TRBV10-1 and TRBJ2-7; 8 nucleotides align to TRBD2. The CDR3 contains 15 residues. The trim removed 0 bases at V and 4 bases at J, leaving 5 bases unmatched. Germline loops: CDR1 WNHNN, CDR2 SYGVQD (reference sequence). CDR3 residues: CASSESAGGQYEQYF. The DNA for the CDR3 is TGCGCCAGCAGTGAGTCGGCGGGAGGTCAGTACGAGCAGTACTTC.

The rearrangement links TRBV19 to TRBJ1-1, with 8 bases identical to TRBD1. Germline CDR1 is LNHDA and CDR2 is SQIVND (reference sequence). CDR3 length: 14 amino acids. The trim removed 3 bases at V and 5 bases at J, leaving 5 bases unmatched. CDR3 loop: CASSISGQVTEAFF. CDR3 DNA: TGTGCCAGTAGTATCTCGGGACAGGTTACTGAAGCTTTCTTT. The full variable domain, rest sourced from reference TRBV19 and TRBJ1-1, is DGGITQSPKYLFRKEGQNVTLSCEQNLNHDAMYWYRQDPGQGLRLIYYSQIVNDFQKGDIAEGYSVSREKKESFPLTVTSAQKNPTAFYLCASSISGQVTEAFFGQGTRLTVV.